The 26 T cell receptor beta chains below all came from one sample that was sequenced in a study of cytomegalovirus exposure and HLA in healthy donors. The study ran its PCR with 60 Vbeta and 13 Jbeta primers. Produced via immunoSEQ multiplex PCR; TCRdb's table is partial and in-frame only. Recorded for this sample: 200,000 or so clones. The sequenced sample consisted of PBMCs. These receptors all come from a boy aged 5-17 years in good health and CMV-seronegative.

Concerning this clone: The germline gene is not matched at one end of the junction; a read error may be the cause. Other DNA sequences within the sample encode an identical CDR3. The chain has TRBV30 and TRBJ1-3; 8 nucleotides align to TRBD1. Germline CDR1 is GTSNPN and CDR2 is SVGIG (reference sequence). CDR3 size: 14 residues. The CDR3 here is CAWSDRGLGNTIYF. DNA of the CDR3: TGCGCCTGGAGTGACAGGGGACTTGGAAACACCATATATTTT.

The CDR3 DNA is TGTGCCACCCAGCGGGGGGCCTACAATGAGCAGTTCTTC. Amino acids: CATQRGAYNEQFF. The chain couples TRBV6-5 to TRBJ2-1, with 9 bases that match TRBD2. CDR1 MNHEY and CDR2 SVGAGI come from the germline V gene. V dropped 10 bases and J dropped 2; count of bases not matched to a gene: 3. CDR3 size: 13 residues.

J is TRBJ1-5 and V is TRBV2; D uncertain. The CDR3 is 17 residues long. Germline CDR1 is SNHLY and CDR2 is FYNNEI. The V and J ends lost 4 bases and 2 bases respectively, with 18 bases between them. As DNA, the CDR3 is TGTGCCAGCAGTGTAATGAGCGCGTCCTCGGGCAATCAGCCCCAGCATTTT. Its translation is CASSVMSASSGNQPQHF. The variable domain in full, with the rest retrieved from reference TRBV2 and TRBJ1-5, is EPEVTQTPSHQVTQMGQEVILRCVPISNHLYFYWYRQILGQKVEFLVSFYNNEISEKSEIFDDQFSVERPDGSNFTLKIRSTKLEDSAMYFCASSVMSASSGNQPQHFGDGTRLSIL.

V is TRBV5-4 and J is TRBJ1-6; D is undetermined. The germline V gene has CDR1 SGHNT and CDR2 YYREEE (reference sequence). V lost 3 bases, J lost 4 bases, and 11 bases lay in between. CDR3 size: 15 residues. CDR3 amino acids: CASSSLSGYNSPLHF. CDR3 in DNA: TGTGCCAGCAGCTCCCTGTCGGGTTATAATTCACCCCTCCACTTT.

The rearrangement links TRBV27 to TRBJ2-2; D is unresolved. Between the trimmed V and J ends, which lost 0 bases and 1 base, there was a span of 9 bases. The germline V gene encodes CDR1 MNHEY and CDR2 SMNVEV (reference sequence). CDR3 length: 16 amino acids. The CDR3 sequence: CASSLSLTLNTGELFF. As DNA, the CDR3 is TGTGCCAGCAGTTTATCCCTAACCCTGAACACCGGGGAGCTGTTTTTT.

The chain recombines TRBV30 with TRBJ2-1; TRBD2 agrees at 10 bases. Germline CDR1 is GTSNPN and CDR2 is SVGIG (reference sequence). The CDR3 contains 17 residues. V lost 3 bases and J lost 10; bases outside the gene matches: 18. CDR3 sequence (DNA): TGTGCCTGGAGACCTCCCCGAGCGGGGGGGCTTCGCTTGGAGCAGTTCTTC. It encodes CAWRPPRAGGLRLEQFF. Full variable domain (missing parts from reference TRBV30 and TRBJ2-1): SQTIHQWPATLVQPVGSPLSLECTVEGTSNPNLYWYRQAAGRGLQLLFYSVGIGQISSEVPQNLSASRPQDRQFILSSKKLLLSDSGFYLCAWRPPRAGGLRLEQFFGPGTRLTVL.

The chain couples TRBV30 to TRBJ1-3; 11 bases align to TRBD1. CDR3 length: 15 amino acids. The germline V gene has CDR1 GTSNPN and CDR2 SVGIG (reference sequence). The V gene end was trimmed by 3 bases and the J gene end by 9 bases; junction bases not matched to a gene: 10. The CDR3 nucleotides are TGTGCCTGGAGGGCCCGGACAGGGGGCCGCGGCACCATATATTTT. Translation gives CAWRARTGGRGTIYF.

The rearrangement uses TRBV4-1 and TRBJ2-1; weak D call: TRBD2 (6 bases). Germline CDR1 and CDR2: MGHRA and YSYEKL. The V and J ends lost 3 bases and 6 bases respectively, with 15 bases between them. The CDR3 consists of 15 residues. CDR3 amino acids: CASSHPGEAGNEQFF. The CDR3 bases are TGCGCCAGCAGCCACCCGGGGGAGGCGGGCAATGAGCAGTTCTTC.

This chain uses TRBV5-4 with TRBJ2-3; 9 nucleotides align to TRBD1. CDR1 and CDR2 from the germline V gene are SGHNT and YYREEE (reference sequence). The CDR3 is made up of 16 amino acids. Trimming removed 4 bases from V and 7 bases from J; junction bases left unmatched: 13. In DNA, the CDR3 is TGTGCCAGCAGCGAAACAGGGGGCTGGCTCACTTATACGCAGTATTTT. Residues: CASSETGGWLTYTQYF. Supplemented by reference TRBV5-4 and TRBJ2-3, the full variable domain reads ETGVTQSPTHLIKTRGQQVTLRCSSQSGHNTVSWYQQALGQGPQFIFQYYREEENGRGNFPPRFSGLQFPNYSSELNVNALELDDSALYLCASSETGGWLTYTQYFGPGTRLTVL.

The chain combines TRBV18 with TRBJ1-3, with 9 bases fitting TRBD1. This CDR3 region has 13 residues. V shed 8 bases, J shed 2 bases, and the junction held 1 base outside the gene matches. Per germline, CDR1 KGHSH and CDR2 LQKENI. The CDR3 region is CASRTGAGNTIYF. The CDR3 bases are TGTGCCAGCCGGACAGGGGCTGGAAACACCATATATTTT.

The rearrangement links TRBV30 to TRBJ2-3; D perhaps matches TRBD2 (5 bases). CDR1 and CDR2 (germline): GTSNPN, SVGIG (reference sequence). Trimming took off 0 bases at V and 9 bases at J, with 10 bases between the two ends. CDR3 length: 12 residues. CDR3 in amino acids: CAWSVGGGTQYF. Here the CDR3 DNA reads TGTGCCTGGAGTGTAGGTGGCGGGACGCAGTATTTT.

The rearrangement links TRBV29-1 to TRBJ1-1; TRBD1 matches 8 bases. Germline V CDR1 and CDR2: SQVTM, ANQGSEA. Trimming removed 4 bases from V and 8 bases from J; junction bases left unmatched: 9. The CDR3 spans 13 residues. In DNA form, the CDR3 reads TGCAGCGTTGCTAGACAGGGGCTCGGGGAAGCTTTCTTT. As protein: CSVARQGLGEAFF.

The chain recombines TRBV11-2 with TRBJ2-5; 14 bases are a match to TRBD2. The CDR3 is 17 residues long. Germline V lookup: CDR1 SGHAT, CDR2 FQNNGV. The V and J ends lost 5 bases and 4 bases, in that order; junction bases with no gene match: 9. The CDR3 DNA reads TGTGCCAGCAGCCTCCGACTAGCGGGGGGGCCTGGAGAGACCCAGTACTTC. Translated: CASSLRLAGGPGETQYF.

This chain joins TRBV7-2 and TRBJ2-2; D remains ambiguous. This CDR3 has 15 residues. Per the germline V gene, CDR1 is SGHTA and CDR2 is FQGNSA. Trimming stripped 5 bases from V and 1 base from J, with 11 bases between. CDR3 in DNA: TGTGCCAGCAGCCCCGAAACAATGAACACCGGGGAGCTGTTTTTT. Its translation is CASSPETMNTGELFF.

The V and J genes are TRBV7-8 and TRBJ1-2; D is perhaps TRBD1 (6 bases). Trimming cost V 5 bases and J 5 bases, with 18 bases left between them. Looked up from germline, CDR1 is SGHVS and CDR2 is FQNEAQ. The CDR3 covers 15 residues. The CDR3 spells CASSTSTGSRYGYTF. CDR3 DNA sequence: TGTGCCAGCAGCACTTCGACAGGCTCAAGATATGGCTACACCTTC.

The chain combines TRBV9 with TRBJ2-1; TRBD1 matches at 7 bases. The junction had 10 bases not matched to a gene; V was cut back by 4 bases and J by 6 bases. This CDR3 is built from 15 residues. CDR1 is SGDLS and CDR2 is YYNGEE in the germline V gene. The CDR3 DNA reads TGTGCCAGCAGCCCCCGGACAGGTGGTGGCAATGAGCAGTTCTTC. Translating gives CASSPRTGGGNEQFF.

This chain connects TRBV27 to TRBJ2-5, with TRBD2 matching over 8 bases. The germline V gene has CDR1 MNHEY and CDR2 SMNVEV (reference sequence). With 4 bases clipped from V and 5 bases from J, the junction kept 12 bases outside the gene matches. This CDR3 has 16 residues. CDR3 sequence reads: CASSSAPGTSQETQYF. CDR3 DNA: TGTGCCAGCAGTTCCGCACCCGGGACTAGTCAGGAGACCCAGTACTTC.

V usage is TRBV6-5 and J usage is TRBJ2-1; tentative D call: TRBD1 (5 bases). This CDR3 is built from 14 residues. The V gene's germline CDR1 is MNHEY and CDR2 SVGAGI. V was cut by 5 bases and J by 6 bases, with 14 bases left in between. In DNA form, the CDR3 reads TGTGCCAGCAGTCCCTACCGACAGACCAATGAGCAGTTCTTC. Residues: CASSPYRQTNEQFF.

V usage is TRBV6-5 and J usage is TRBJ1-1; D remains ambiguous. CDR3 length: 13 amino acids. Germline V gene sequence: CDR1 MNHEY, CDR2 SVGAGI. V lost 6 bases to trimming and J lost 1 base, with 9 bases between them. CDR3 sequence (DNA): TGTGCCAGCAGGACCACAGAGAACACTGAAGCTTTCTTT. Protein: CASRTTENTEAFF.

The rearrangement links TRBV28 to TRBJ2-7, with TRBD2 as a possible D gene (5 bases). The germline V and J ends were trimmed by 5 bases and 4 bases, with 18 bases remaining between them. CDR1 and CDR2 (germline): MDHEN, SYDVKM. The CDR3 consists of 15 residues. CDR3 sequence: CASSLPPRAGYEQYF. In nucleotides, the CDR3 is TGTGCCAGCAGTCTGCCCCCGAGGGCTGGTTACGAGCAGTACTTC.

The CDR3 sequence: CASSLAPGQGFETEAFF. Here the CDR3 DNA reads TGTGCCAGCAGTTTAGCGCCGGGACAGGGCTTTGAAACTGAAGCTTTCTTT. J is TRBJ1-1 and V is TRBV27, with TRBD1 matching over 9 bases. V trimming: 2 bases; J trimming: 5 bases; junction bases outside the gene matches: 12. The CDR3 runs 17 residues. Germline V gene sequence: CDR1 MNHEY, CDR2 SMNVEV (reference sequence).

The genes are TRBV4-1 and TRBJ2-4, with TRBD1 as a possible D gene (6 bases). This CDR3 has 15 residues. Germline V gene lookup returns CDR1 MGHRA and CDR2 YSYEKL. V lost 1 base and J 4 bases, leaving 11 bases between the germline ends. CDR3 sequence reads: CASSQVTGAKNIQYF. The DNA of the CDR3 is TGCGCCAGCAGCCAAGTGACAGGAGCAAAAAACATTCAGTACTTC.

The rearrangement uses TRBV27 and TRBJ2-3; 7 bases align to TRBD1. Trimming cost V 6 bases and J 4 bases; bases outside gene matches: 13. The CDR3 is made up of 16 amino acids. CDR1 is MNHEY, CDR2 SMNVEV, per germline (reference sequence). CDR3 in DNA: TGTGCCAGCAGATTCCGGGAACAGGGGAAGGCAGATACGCAGTATTTT. This encodes CASRFREQGKADTQYF.

J is TRBJ2-7 and V is TRBV19; D may be TRBD1 (7 bases). CDR3 size: 15 residues. V was clipped by 5 bases and J by 2 bases, with 16 bases between them. Germline lookup yields CDR1 LNHDA and CDR2 SQIVND (reference sequence). The CDR3 DNA reads TGTGCCAGTAGTCCAGGGGGGTTCGCTACCTACGAGCAGTACTTC. This translates into CASSPGGFATYEQYF. Supplemented by reference TRBV19 and TRBJ2-7, the full variable domain reads DGGITQSPKYLFRKEGQNVTLSCEQNLNHDAMYWYRQDPGQGLRLIYYSQIVNDFQKGDIAEGYSVSREKKESFPLTVTSAQKNPTAFYLCASSPGGFATYEQYFGPGTRLTVT.

The chain links TRBV18 to TRBJ2-7, with D perhaps matching TRBD1 (5 bases). The CDR3 contains 15 residues. Per germline, CDR1 KGHSH and CDR2 LQKENI. Trimming removed 2 bases from V and 4 bases from J, with 15 bases in between. CDR3 region: CASSPNFQGSYEQYF. For the CDR3, the DNA is TGTGCCAGCTCACCAAACTTCCAGGGCTCGTACGAGCAGTACTTC. Using reference TRBV18 and TRBJ2-7 for the parts outside the CDR3, the full variable domain is NAGVMQNPRHLVRRRGQEARLRCSPMKGHSHVYWYRQLPEEGLKFMVYLQKENIIDESGMPKERFSAEFPKEGPSILRIQQVVRGDSAAYFCASSPNFQGSYEQYFGPGTRLTVT.

V is TRBV14 and J is TRBJ1-2; D ambiguous. Trimming shortened V by 5 bases and J by 5 bases, and 18 bases separated the two germline ends. CDR1 and CDR2 from the germline V gene are SGHDN and FVKESK. The CDR3 sequence is 15 residues long. The CDR3 loop is CASSYKANLIYGYTF. The CDR3 coding sequence is TGTGCCAGCAGCTATAAAGCGAACCTAATTTATGGCTACACCTTC.